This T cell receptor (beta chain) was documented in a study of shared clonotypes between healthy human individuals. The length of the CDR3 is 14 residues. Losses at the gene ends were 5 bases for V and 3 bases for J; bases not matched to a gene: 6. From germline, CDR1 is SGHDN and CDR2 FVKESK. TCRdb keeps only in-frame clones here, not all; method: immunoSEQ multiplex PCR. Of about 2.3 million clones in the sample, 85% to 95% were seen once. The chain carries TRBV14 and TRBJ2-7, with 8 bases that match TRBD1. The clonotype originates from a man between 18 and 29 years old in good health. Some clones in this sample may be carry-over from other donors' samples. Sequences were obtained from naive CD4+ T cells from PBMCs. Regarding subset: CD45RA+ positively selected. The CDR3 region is CASSSVTGVYEQYF. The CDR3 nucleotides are TGTGCCAGCAGCTCCGTGACAGGGGTCTACGAGCAGTACTTC.